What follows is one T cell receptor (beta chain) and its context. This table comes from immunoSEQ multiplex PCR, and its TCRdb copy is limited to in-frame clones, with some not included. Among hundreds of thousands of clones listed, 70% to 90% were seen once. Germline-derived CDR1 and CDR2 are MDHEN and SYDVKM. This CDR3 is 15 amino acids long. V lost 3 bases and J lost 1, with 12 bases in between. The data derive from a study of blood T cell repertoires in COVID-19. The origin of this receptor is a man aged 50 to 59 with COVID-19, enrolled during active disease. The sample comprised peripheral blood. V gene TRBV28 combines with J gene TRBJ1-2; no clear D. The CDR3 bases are TGTGCCAGCAGTTTTTTGATGGGAGTTAACTATGGCTACACCTTC. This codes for CASSFLMGVNYGYTF.